This entry features one TCR beta chain sequence. This clone's antigen is unknown. No much larger clone exists at a distance of one base, and base qualities are not known. CD8 naive samples were CD45RO-negative cells positively selected for CCR7, giving a CD45RA+CCR7+ population that excluded TemRA cells. The donors were healthy, HIV-negative adults with no recently reported acute infections or vaccinations. Every donor was a Caucasian adult living in Nashville, Tennessee, USA. After blood collection by leukapheresis, PBMCs were isolated using Ficoll-Histopaque density gradient centrifugation and then cryopreserved in the vapor phase of liquid nitrogen. Analytical flow cytometry was used to check the purity and quantity of every magnetically sorted T cell population. Genomic DNA was isolated from each sorted fraction and quantified by UV absorbance on a Nanodrop 2000c. Trimming removed 4 bases from V and 4 bases from J, leaving 14 bases between the germline ends. The CDR3, from cysteine to phenylalanine, totals 14 residues. CDR3 DNA is the only sequence kept; it has 42 bases, read in frame from the first base. Via the germline V gene (reference sequence), CDR1 is GTSNPN and CDR2 SVGIG.

Using the deep immunoSEQ assay, multiplex PCR amplified TCR CDR3 regions from genomic DNA. For each cell subset, the extracted genomic DNA was distributed evenly across all wells of several immunoSEQ 96-well plates, and each plate served as one replicate. For sorted subsets, each replicate PCR was loaded with 200 to 250 ng genomic DNA, equivalent to 32,000 or so T cell genomes. The purified libraries were quantified using a Qubit 3.0 fluorometer, sized with a Bioanalyzer 2100, and then quantified again using the KAPA Library Quantification kit. Each immunoSEQ 96-well plate was sequenced on its own single-read 150-cycle Illumina NextSeq 550 flow cell. In the authors' own workflow: Because the immunoSEQ output held only junctional sequences and lacked quality scores, the filtering could not match the filtering applied to full-length reads. Sequences were annotated with PyIR, a Python wrapper for IgBLAST v1.9, using IMGT germline references to assign V/J genes and CDR3. Any read was removed if the V/J assignment was weak (E-value above 1e-6), the CDR3 was missing, or the read contained stop codons, out-of-frame junctions, or ambiguous translated residues. V3J clonotypes were defined as sequences sharing the same inferred V gene, J gene, and CDR3 amino acid sequence. To compute the percentage overlap between repertoires, the number of shared unique clonotypes was divided by the size of the smaller repertoire. RTK rarefaction, the Chao1 estimator, and Recon v2.1 estimates of unobserved clonotypes were used to assess repertoire richness. Generation probabilities for all TCRbeta clonotypes obtained by the gDNA method from several donors were computed using OLGA. The source is immuneACCESS, and TCRdb retained only in-frame sequences with V and J called. Part of the clones is not carried over; for the studies checked, unresolved V genes explain less than half of this, and the remainder is unexplained. V, J and clone size were drawn from that table, and D and trimming were deduced from the DNA. The sample table lists about 1,800,000 clones, 85% to 95% of them with a count of one. The biggest ten clones account for approximately 1.2% of the sample.

The source of the sample is a study of shared clonotypes between healthy human individuals (dated by TCRdb to between 2020 and 2021). In terms of the full investigation: A couple of women and three men aged 18 to 49 years were included in the cohort. Leukapheresis yielded between about 0.94 and 8.9 billion PBMCs per donor. For each donor, CD4 naive and CD4 memory were each given three plates, CD8 naive was given two plates, and CD8 memory was given one plate. Libraries were prepared and TCR repertoires were sequenced by different laboratories using diverse techniques, in order to increase sequencing depth and limit assay-specific biases. Blood TCR repertoires of about 5 healthy adults were deeply sequenced to estimate repertoire size and the extent of clonotype sharing between individuals.

Findings and caveats that apply to the study as a whole: The genetic and exposure-history diversity represented was limited by the small number of donors. Pairwise subsampling indicated that sequencing depth was expected to affect the degree of clonotype sharing among donors. When a few donors were compared, the shared fraction of clonotypes was approximately 5% for naive CD4, 3.5% for naive CD8, roughly 2.5% for memory CD4, and around 0.37% for memory CD8. Even with the large sequencing depth, rarefaction of the sorted-subset datasets indicated that sequencing was incomplete. Larger estimated clonotype richness was generally found for naive subsets than for memory subsets. Sampling was restricted to blood, and TCR repertoires in tissue are likely to differ from TCR repertoires in blood. Compared with non-shared clonotypes, the clonotypes found in all four sorted-subset donors had higher generation probabilities.

The sequence is built from TRBV30 and TRBJ2-1; TRBD2 could be the D gene, as 6 bases match. Material: naive CD8+ T cells sorted from blood. Reading the label with the study, this specimen's cell subset or site is: CD45RA+CCR7+. The TCR was taken from a man between 18 and 29 years old in good health. The DNA sequence reads TGTGCCTGGACCATATTAGGAGGGTACAATGAGCAGTTCTTC. This is translated as CAWTILGGYNEQFF.